A selection of T cell receptor beta chains follows, all from one sample in a study of patients and donors after allogeneic stem cell transplantation. TCRdb re-called the RT-PCR reads with MiXCR, one entry per CDR3 protein. The repertoire holds about 230,000 distinct CDR3 sequences, with roughly an eighth as singletons. The specimen sequenced was blood, either unsorted or a sorted T cell fraction (not recorded which). These receptors all come from a human donor who was either an allogeneic HSCT recipient or a stem cell or donor lymphocyte infusion donor (not recorded which). It is not recorded whose cells these are; they may come from a transplant donor. Each CDR3 is given with its conserved first and last residue. The order of the fields is J gene, D gene, clone size, V gene, CDR3 protein, CDR3 DNA. A D gene is named only where the DNA matches it firmly. A clone size is listed for some rows: how often the clone was seen (once, few, many), or a class if it is expanded.

>TRBJ1-6|TRBD1|few|TRBV5-1
CASSVKPGQGLLTLHF
TGCGCCAGCAGCGTAAAACCGGGACAGGGACTTCTCACCCTCCACTTT
>TRBJ2-1|TRBD2|once|TRBV11-2
CASSLRLAGGDEQFF
TGTGCCAGCAGCCTCCGACTAGCGGGAGGGGATGAGCAGTTCTTC
>TRBJ1-5|-|-|TRBV20-1
CSASRGDNQPQHF
TGCAGTGCTAGCCGGGGGGACAATCAGCCCCAGCATTTT
>TRBJ2-3|-|-|TRBV4-1
CASSQANPGPDTQYF
TGCGCCAGCAGCCAAGCGAACCCGGGTCCAGATACGCAGTATTTT
>TRBJ1-5|-|many|TRBV20-1
CSASRDFSNQPQHF
TGCAGTGCCTCCCGGGACTTTTCTAATCAGCCCCAGCATTTT
>TRBJ1-1|-|many|TRBV24-1
CATSDLTDTEAFF
TGTGCCACCAGTGATTTGACAGACACTGAAGCTTTCTTT
>TRBJ2-1|TRBD1|many|TRBV3-1
CASSQKGTGEGGEQFF
TGTGCCAGCAGCCAAAAAGGGACAGGGGAAGGAGGTGAGCAGTTCTTC
>TRBJ1-1|-|many|TRBV11-2
CASSFIASAEAFF
TGTGCCAGCAGCTTCATAGCGTCAGCTGAAGCTTTCTTT
>TRBJ2-7|-|few|TRBV12-3/TRBV12-4
CASSLARVSFEQYF
TGTGCCAGCAGTTTAGCCAGGGTTTCCTTCGAGCAGTACTTC
>TRBJ2-7|-|-|TRBV19
CASSLSVRAGEQYF
TGTGCCAGTAGTCTCTCGGTCAGGGCGGGCGAGCAGTACTTC
>TRBJ2-5|-|-|TRBV30
CAWSSKRETQYF
TGTGCCTGGAGTTCGAAACGGGAGACCCAGTACTTC
>TRBJ2-7|TRBD1|-|TRBV29-1
CSAGQGFYEQYF
TGCAGCGCCGGACAGGGGTTCTACGAGCAGTACTTC
>TRBJ2-2|-|-|TRBV5-1
CASSRDAPNTGELFF
TGCGCCAGCAGCCGAGACGCCCCGAACACCGGGGAGCTGTTTTTT
>TRBJ1-1|-|few|TRBV7-3
CASGVEGRNTEAFF
TGTGCCAGCGGAGTGGAGGGCAGGAACACTGAAGCTTTCTTT
>TRBJ1-1|TRBD1|-|TRBV15
CATSERTGNAFF
TGTGCCACCTCGGAAAGGACAGGGAATGCTTTCTTT
>TRBJ1-4|TRBD1|few|TRBV5-1
CASNQGVGEKLFF
TGCGCCAGCAACCAGGGGGTGGGTGAAAAACTGTTTTTT
>TRBJ2-1|-|-|TRBV15
CATSRPTPSGPNEQFF
TGTGCCACCAGCAGGCCGACTCCCTCGGGCCCCAATGAGCAGTTCTTC
>TRBJ2-1|TRBD2|many|TRBV5-1
CASSPGLAGPVHEQFF
TGCGCCAGCAGCCCAGGACTAGCGGGGCCGGTCCATGAGCAGTTCTTC
>TRBJ2-2|TRBD1|many|TRBV30
CAWRAQGSGELFF
TGTGCCTGGAGAGCACAGGGGTCAGGGGAGCTGTTTTTT
>TRBJ2-2|-|-|TRBV5-1
CASSSGTNTGELFF
TGCGCCAGCAGCTCAGGAACGAACACCGGGGAGCTGTTTTTT
>TRBJ1-6|TRBD1|many|TRBV12-3/TRBV12-4
CASSPTTGGSGNSPLHF
TGTGCCAGCAGTCCGACGACAGGGGGCAGTGGAAATTCACCCCTCCACTTT
>TRBJ2-2|TRBD2|-|TRBV3-1
CASSQGSSGRELFF
TGTGCCAGCAGCCAAGGCTCTAGCGGTAGGGAGCTGTTTTTT
>TRBJ1-5|TRBD1|few|TRBV20-1
CSASMTGESGNQPQHF
TGCAGTGCTAGCATGACAGGGGAAAGTGGCAATCAGCCCCAGCATTTT
>TRBJ2-5|-|few|TRBV19
CASSIRSAKETQYF
TGTGCCAGTAGTATTAGGTCAGCCAAAGAGACCCAGTACTTC
>TRBJ2-1|-|many|TRBV7-3
CASSASGTGGREQFF
TGTGCCAGCAGCGCTAGCGGGACAGGTGGTCGCGAGCAGTTCTTC
>TRBJ1-1|TRBD1|few|TRBV9
CASSVGQGFGSGNTEAFF
TGTGCCAGCAGCGTCGGACAGGGGTTCGGTAGTGGAAACACTGAAGCTTTCTTT
>TRBJ1-1|TRBD1|-|TRBV5-1
CASSLAGQGLNTEAFF
TGCGCCAGCAGCTTGGCAGGACAGGGGTTGAACACTGAAGCTTTCTTT
>TRBJ1-2|-|many|TRBV6-4
CASSDSTVLTHGYTF
TGTGCCAGCAGTGACTCGACAGTTTTGACCCATGGCTACACCTTC
>TRBJ2-1|-|few|TRBV28
CASRPGQRYNEQFF
TGTGCCAGCAGACCGGGACAACGCTACAATGAGCAGTTCTTC
>TRBJ2-4|TRBD2|-|TRBV20-1
CSARLAGENIQYF
TGCAGTGCGAGACTAGCGGGGGAAAACATTCAGTACTTC
>TRBJ1-2|TRBD1|-|TRBV28
CASTTGGREGYTF
TGTGCCAGCACCACAGGGGGCAGGGAAGGCTACACCTTC
>TRBJ2-7|TRBD2|-|TRBV9
CASSTHTSAGEQYF
TGTGCCAGCAGCACCCACACTAGCGCAGGGGAGCAGTACTTC
>TRBJ1-2|TRBD1|many|TRBV3-1
CASSQGRTGGNGYTF
TGTGCCAGCAGCCAAGGACGGACAGGGGGCAATGGCTACACCTTC
>TRBJ1-6|TRBD1|-|TRBV12-3/TRBV12-4
CASVITGGNSPLHF
TGTGCCAGCGTAATAACAGGGGGTAATTCACCCCTCCACTTT
>TRBJ1-1|-|-|TRBV15
CATSRDLRQQNTEAFF
TGTGCCACCAGCAGAGATCTAAGGCAGCAGAACACTGAAGCTTTCTTT
>TRBJ2-2|TRBD2|-|TRBV6-1
CASILLAGGNTGELFF
TGTGCCAGCATCCTACTAGCGGGAGGAAACACCGGGGAGCTGTTTTTT
>TRBJ2-5|-|few|TRBV30
CAWSVRPGETQYF
TGTGCCTGGAGTGTACGTCCGGGGGAGACCCAGTACTTC
>TRBJ2-7|-|few|TRBV3-1
CASSQQPSTGLEQYF
TGTGCCAGCAGCCAGCAACCCTCAACAGGGCTCGAGCAGTACTTC
>TRBJ2-1|-|few|TRBV10-3
CAINGQQHNEQFF
TGTGCCATCAATGGGCAGCAACACAATGAGCAGTTCTTC
>TRBJ1-6|-|few|TRBV23-1
CASSLGRALHF
TGCGCCAGCAGTCTGGGACGGGCCCTCCACTTT
>TRBJ1-6|-|many|TRBV12-3/TRBV12-4
CASSPPIGPLHF
TGTGCCAGCAGTCCACCCATTGGGCCCCTCCACTTT
>TRBJ2-6|-|-|TRBV5-6
CASSYPASGANVLTF
TGTGCCAGCAGCTACCCGGCCTCTGGGGCCAACGTCCTGACTTTC
>TRBJ2-3|-|few|TRBV7-6
CASSLMAQRTDTQYF
TGTGCCAGCAGCTTAATGGCCCAACGCACAGATACGCAGTATTTT
>TRBJ2-4|-|many|TRBV14
CASSQEGRAGKNIQYF
TGTGCCAGCAGCCAAGAGGGCAGGGCGGGCAAAAACATTCAGTACTTC
>TRBJ1-2|-|-|TRBV3-1
CASSPLGGRSDGYTF
TGTGCCAGCAGCCCACTTGGAGGGCGGAGCGATGGCTACACCTTC
>TRBJ1-2|-|-|TRBV4-3
CASSQDGPGPQYGYTF
TGCGCCAGCAGCCAAGATGGCCCAGGACCACAATATGGCTACACCTTC
>TRBJ2-2|TRBD2|few|TRBV7-9
CASSPQAGAYGELFF
TGTGCCAGCAGCCCCCAAGCGGGAGCCTACGGGGAGCTGTTTTTT
>TRBJ1-5|-|many|TRBV2
CASSVGDSSNQPQHF
TGTGCCAGCAGTGTGGGGGATTCTAGCAATCAGCCCCAGCATTTT
>TRBJ2-7|TRBD2|few|TRBV27
CASRFKPRGLGEQYF
TGTGCCAGCAGATTCAAACCGCGGGGACTAGGCGAGCAGTACTTC
>TRBJ1-2|TRBD1|many|TRBV24-1
CATSDPGTGDHGYTF
TGTGCCACCAGTGACCCCGGGACAGGGGATCATGGCTACACCTTC
>TRBJ1-4|-|many|TRBV15
CATSRPTRGLGEKLFF
TGTGCCACCAGCAGACCCACCAGGGGTCTGGGTGAAAAACTGTTTTTT
>TRBJ1-2|-|many|TRBV12-3/TRBV12-4
CASSQTRNYGYTF
TGTGCCAGCAGTCAAACAAGGAACTATGGCTACACCTTC
>TRBJ2-7|-|many|TRBV21-1
CASSKDDGIPQYEQYF
TGTGCCAGCAGCAAAGATGACGGGATCCCCCAATACGAGCAGTACTTC
>TRBJ1-6|TRBD1|-|TRBV7-8
CASSRTGESPLHF
TGTGCCAGCAGCCGTACAGGGGAATCACCCCTCCACTTT
>TRBJ2-3|-|few|TRBV28
CASSSSGGRTDTQYF
-
>TRBJ1-2|-|few|TRBV5-6
CASSIGPDSKFRYTF
TGTGCCAGCAGCATAGGGCCGGACAGCAAATTCCGCTACACCTTC
>TRBJ2-7|TRBD1|many|TRBV5-1
CASSLDRDRDYEQYF
TGCGCCAGCAGCTTGGACCGTGACAGGGACTACGAGCAGTACTTC
>TRBJ2-1|TRBD2|-|TRBV20-1
CSARDRRLAEEQFF
TGCAGTGCTAGAGATCGGAGACTAGCAGAGGAGCAGTTCTTC
>TRBJ2-3|TRBD2|many|TRBV10-3
CAISETSGGQTDTQYF
TGTGCCATCAGTGAGACTAGCGGGGGTCAGACAGATACGCAGTATTTT
>TRBJ2-1|-|-|TRBV30
CAWSDRDEQFF
TGTGCCTGGAGTGACAGGGATGAGCAGTTCTTC